A selection of T cell receptor beta chains follows, all from one sample in a study of a mutant IDH1 vaccine in newly diagnosed glioma. Sequencing used immunoSEQ multiplex PCR; TCRdb keeps in-frame clones, though not all of them. The table shows nearly 70,000 clones, with around 74% occurring only once. The specimen was PBMCs, collected from a glioma patient treated with radiotherapy, temozolomide or both. These receptors all stem from a man between 45 and 60 years old with glioma. Both conserved end residues are trimmed from each CDR3. Fields, in order: J gene, CDR3 length, V gene, clone size, CDR3 protein. Clone size appears in some rows only: once, few, many, or a class for an expanded clone.

>TRBJ2-7|13|TRBV6-1|.
ASIQTGLSSYEQY
>TRBJ2-2|13|TRBV4-2|.
ASSQPGSNTGELF
>TRBJ2-1|11|TRBV4-3|.
ASSQVVYNEQF
>TRBJ2-5|15|TRBV5-6|.
ASSSQRTVNFVETQY
>TRBJ1-5|8|TRBV28|few
ASGGQPQH
>TRBJ1-2|9|TRBV18|many
ASSPRTLTD
>TRBJ1-1|14|TRBV25-1|.
ASSEYNGGRGTEAF
>TRBJ2-5|14|TRBV5-4|.
ASSLAQKASVETQY
>TRBJ1-2|12|TRBV19|once
ASRTGVRVGGYT
>TRBJ1-1|11|TRBV4-1|.
ASSQVGGTEAF
>TRBJ2-1|11|TRBV29-1|.
SVEDWRDNEQF
>TRBJ2-7|12|TRBV10-3|.
ATGRGQGRSEQY
>TRBJ2-7|11|TRBV7-2|.
ASSFSRDSEQY
>TRBJ1-6|12|TRBV6-1|.
ASSEGVVNSPLH
>TRBJ2-7|9|TRBV20-1|.
STTDSYEQY
>TRBJ1-2|14|TRBV30|.
AWSPPLSAPLYGYT
>TRBJ2-1|11|TRBV7-2|.
ASGDRGRDEQF